The 30 T cell receptor beta chains reported below all come from one sample, sequenced in a study of Ad26.COV2.S vaccination and SARS-CoV-2 variants. Method: immunoSEQ multiplex PCR; TCRdb's copy keeps in-frame clones and lacks some. Among roughly 680,000 clones listed, more than 80% were seen once. As for treatment: around 19 received Ad26.COV2.S at low or high dose, single or two shots; about 5 received placebo; per-sample allocation not given. Day 63 after the first injection of vaccine or placebo was the sampling time. This specimen consisted of peripheral blood, obtained in a trial of Ad26.COV2.S vaccine versus placebo. These receptors were collected from a person between 18 and 65 years old who received the Ad26.COV2.S COVID-19 vaccine or a placebo.

V and J are TRBV11-2 and TRBJ2-4, with D tentatively TRBD2 (5 bases). V dropped 5 bases and J dropped 9 bases, with 14 bases sitting between them. The CDR3 sequence is 13 residues long. The germline V gene encodes CDR1 SGHAT and CDR2 FQNNGV. The CDR3 loop is CASSRGPVGIQYF. CDR3 DNA: TGTGCCAGCAGCCGGGGTCCTGTGGGCATTCAGTACTTC.

The rearrangement uses TRBV20-1 and TRBJ1-5; the match to TRBD1 covers 8 bases. Germline V lookup: CDR1 DFQATT, CDR2 SNEGSKA (reference sequence). Trimming removed 3 bases from V and 4 bases from J; junction bases left unmatched: 5. There are 14 residues in the CDR3. The CDR3, as DNA: TGCAGTGCTAGTACCGGGACAGGTAATCAGCCCCAGCATTTT. Its translation: CSASTGTGNQPQHF.

The sample holds a few counts of this clone. The rearrangement uses TRBV6-5 and TRBJ2-7, with D possibly called TRBD1 or TRBD2 (6 bases each). CDR3 length: 15 amino acids. V lost 2 bases to trimming and J lost 4 bases, with 15 bases between them. Germline CDR1 is MNHEY and CDR2 is SVGAGI. CDR3 residues: CASSYAPRGQYEQYF. The CDR3 DNA is TGTGCCAGCAGTTACGCCCCCCGGGGGCAATACGAGCAGTACTTC.

This chain uses TRBV6-2 or TRBV6-3 with TRBJ1-5, with 7 bases fitting TRBD1. CDR1 MNHEY and CDR2 SVGEGT come from the germline V gene. J lost 0 bases, V lost 0 bases, and 5 bases had no gene match. The CDR3 has 17 amino acids. The DNA for the CDR3 is TGTGCCAGCAGTTACTCTCGGGACAGTTATAGCAATCAGCCCCAGCATTTT. Translation gives CASSYSRDSYSNQPQHF.

This rearrangement joins TRBV2 to TRBJ1-2; D unclear. V was clipped by 8 bases and J by 4 bases, with 8 bases between them. This CDR3 is 11 amino acids long. The germline V gene encodes CDR1 SNHLY and CDR2 FYNNEI. Here the CDR3 DNA reads TGTGCCAGCGAACGGACCTATGGCTACACCTTC. This codes for CASERTYGYTF.

The chain couples TRBV9 to TRBJ2-7; 7 bases align to TRBD1. The CDR3 runs to 15 residues. The trim removed 3 bases at V and 3 bases at J, leaving 9 bases unmatched. Germline CDR1 reads SGDLS; CDR2 reads YYNGEE. The CDR3 sequence: CASSAHGDSVYEQYF. In DNA, the CDR3 is TGTGCCAGCAGCGCTCACGGGGACAGTGTCTACGAGCAGTACTTC.

This rearrangement joins TRBV19 to TRBJ1-3; D is ambiguous. This CDR3 is built from 12 residues. Germline V gene data show CDR1 as LNHDA and CDR2 as SQIVND (reference sequence). The V gene lost 7 bases and the J gene lost 4 bases, with 8 bases spanning the gap. The CDR3 nucleotides read TGTGCCAGTAACAAGGGAGGAAACACCATATATTTT. Amino acid sequence: CASNKGGNTIYF.

The chain combines TRBV5-4 with TRBJ1-1; 9 bases align to TRBD1. CDR3 size: 14 residues. CDR1 is SGHNT, CDR2 YYREEE, per germline (reference sequence). V shed 4 bases and J 5 bases; nucleotides not matched to a gene: 6. The CDR3 loop reads CASSRRDRETEAFF. DNA for the CDR3: TGTGCCAGCAGCCGGAGGGACAGGGAGACTGAAGCTTTCTTT.

This clone showed up just a few times. The chain uses TRBV18 and TRBJ2-5; D unclear. Germline V CDR1 and CDR2: KGHSH, LQKENI. The CDR3 spans 12 residues. V dropped 2 bases and J dropped 3 bases, with 4 bases sitting between them. The CDR3 loop reads CASSPEEETQYF. The CDR3 DNA is TGTGCCAGCTCACCAGAGGAAGAGACCCAGTACTTC.

The gene calls are TRBV30 and TRBJ2-7; 11 nucleotides align to TRBD2. J lost 3 bases, V lost 6 bases, and 7 bases had no gene match. Germline V CDR1 and CDR2: GTSNPN, SVGIG (reference sequence). CDR3 length: 14 amino acids. The chain's CDR3 is CACSLGTSGYEQYF. The CDR3 nucleotides read TGTGCCTGCTCCCTCGGGACTAGCGGCTACGAGCAGTACTTC.

The V call is TRBV14, the J call TRBJ1-2; no firm D call. The V gene's germline CDR1 is SGHDN and CDR2 FVKESK. This CDR3 comprises 15 residues. The ends were cut back, 0 bases at V and 4 bases at J, with 12 bases in the middle. CDR3 nucleotides: TGTGCCAGCAGCCAAGAGAACAGTCGGACCTATGGCTACACCTTC. It specifies CASSQENSRTYGYTF.

This chain uses TRBV19 with TRBJ1-5, with D perhaps matching TRBD1 (5 bases). This CDR3 contains 13 residues. Germline V gene lookup returns CDR1 LNHDA and CDR2 SQIVND (reference sequence). Trimming pared 5 bases from V and 5 bases from J, leaving 10 bases between. In DNA form, the CDR3 reads TGTGCCAGTAGTCCCAGGGTTGATCAGCCCCAGCATTTT. This encodes CASSPRVDQPQHF.

The chain carries TRBV30 and TRBJ1-1; 8 nucleotides agree with TRBD1. Germline lookup yields CDR1 GTSNPN and CDR2 SVGIG (reference sequence). Trimming cost V 0 bases and J 0 bases; bases outside gene matches: 0. This CDR3 has 14 residues. CDR3 sequence: CAWSVQGVNTEAFF. The CDR3, as DNA: TGTGCCTGGAGTGTACAGGGGGTGAACACTGAAGCTTTCTTT.

This rearrangement joins TRBV5-1 to TRBJ2-1; D uncertain. CDR3 size: 14 residues. Germline V lookup: CDR1 SGHRS, CDR2 YFSETQ. Trimming removed 0 bases from V and 7 bases from J, with 11 bases in between. The CDR3 nucleotides are TGCGCCAGCAGCTTGGCCGTAGGGCTTAATGAGCAGTTCTTC. It translates to CASSLAVGLNEQFF.

This clone was recorded a few times. This chain links TRBV5-6 with TRBJ1-1; D unclear. The germline V gene encodes CDR1 SGHDT and CDR2 YYEEEE. V lost 1 base to trimming and J lost 1 base, with 8 bases between them. The CDR3 loop spans 14 amino acids. The DNA for the CDR3 is TGTGCCAGCAGCTTGACAGCGGGGAACACTGAAGCTTTCTTT. Translating it yields CASSLTAGNTEAFF. Based on the CDR3 plus reference TRBV5-6 and TRBJ1-1, the full variable domain is DAGVTQSPTHLIKTRGQQVTLRCSPKSGHDTVSWYQQALGQGPQFIFQYYEEEERQRGNFPDRFSGHQFPNYSSELNVNALLLGDSALYLCASSLTAGNTEAFFGQGTRLTVV.

This clone was picked up a small number of times. The CDR3 region is CASSLRDTQYF. CDR3 nucleotide sequence: TGTGCCAGCAGCTTAAGAGATACGCAGTATTTT. This chain connects TRBV5-6 to TRBJ2-3, with unresolved D. The CDR3 length is 11 residues. Trimming left V 2 bases short and J 5 bases short, with 3 bases between. Germline V CDR1 and CDR2: SGHDT, YYEEEE.

The rearrangement links TRBV29-1 to TRBJ2-3; D may be TRBD1 (5 bases). Germline V gene data show CDR1 as SQVTM and CDR2 as ANQGSEA. CDR3 size: 13 residues. V lost 6 bases and J lost 2, with 12 bases in between. CDR3 loop: CSVAGQYTDTQYF. The CDR3 bases are TGCAGCGTCGCAGGGCAGTACACAGATACGCAGTATTTT.

The rearrangement links TRBV7-9 to TRBJ2-5; perhaps D is TRBD1 or TRBD2 (5 bases each). Germline-derived CDR1 and CDR2 are SEHNR and FQNEAQ (reference sequence). The CDR3 runs to 14 residues. V lost 5 bases, J lost 3 bases, and 13 bases lay in between. CDR3 protein: CASSRVQGEETQYF. The CDR3 nucleotides are TGTGCCAGCAGCCGGGTCCAGGGAGAAGAGACCCAGTACTTC.

This clone was seen once. J is TRBJ2-3 and V is TRBV24-1, with no clear D. V lost 2 bases and J lost 6, with 8 bases in between. The CDR3 runs to 13 residues. Germline values: CDR1 KGHDR, CDR2 SFDVKD. The CDR3 nucleotides are TGTGCCACCAGTGATTCAACACTGGATACGCAGTATTTT. This gives the protein CATSDSTLDTQYF.

This clone occurred once. The CDR3 here is CASSQEGAVQIRRGDTQYF. The CDR3 coding sequence is TGCGCCAGCAGCCAAGAGGGCGCCGTCCAGATTAGGAGGGGAGATACGCAGTATTTT. This chain uses TRBV4-1 with TRBJ2-3; D possibly corresponds to TRBD2 (6 bases). The ends were cut back, 0 bases at V and 5 bases at J, with 24 bases in the middle. The CDR3 is made up of 19 amino acids. Germline-derived CDR1 and CDR2 are MGHRA and YSYEKL.

The gene calls are TRBV5-4 and TRBJ1-6, with TRBD1 matching over 7 bases. V lost 2 bases and J lost 6; bases outside the gene matches: 5. The CDR3 covers 15 residues. Germline V gives CDR1 SGHNT, CDR2 YYREEE (reference sequence). The CDR3 loop reads CASSFRQGLNSPLHF. The CDR3, as DNA: TGTGCCAGCAGCTTTCGACAGGGCCTTAATTCACCCCTCCACTTT.

This CDR3 reads CASSSLTGTGAEVTEAFF. In DNA, the CDR3 is TGTGCCAGCAGTTCACTGACCGGGACAGGGGCTGAGGTCACTGAAGCTTTCTTT. The chain is built from TRBV27 and TRBJ1-1; TRBD1 aligns across 10 bases. The V segment lost 4 bases and the J segment 4 bases; nucleotides outside the gene matches: 15. The CDR3 runs to 18 residues. Germline V gene data show CDR1 as MNHEY and CDR2 as SMNVEV (reference sequence).

This clone came up a few times. The J gene is TRBJ2-5, the V gene TRBV27; 8 bases fit TRBD2. The CDR3 covers 15 residues. Losses at the gene ends were 2 bases for V and 3 bases for J; bases not matched to a gene: 5. Per germline, CDR1 MNHEY and CDR2 SMNVEV (reference sequence). The CDR3 nucleotides are TGTGCCAGCAGTTTAGCGGGGGGCTGGGAAGAGACCCAGTACTTC. As protein: CASSLAGGWEETQYF.

The CDR3 bases are TGTGCCAGCAGCCCTCTGAGGGGGCTAGCGGGATACGAGCAGTACTTC. Amino acid sequence: CASSPLRGLAGYEQYF. V gene TRBV11-2 combines with J gene TRBJ2-7; 9 bases are shared with TRBD2. Trimming cost V 5 bases and J 4 bases; bases outside gene matches: 12. Germline V CDR1 and CDR2: SGHAT, FQNNGV. This CDR3 region has 16 residues.

This clone was counted a single time. The sample has other DNA sequences that encode this CDR3 too. The chain links TRBV5-4 to TRBJ2-1, with unresolved D. This CDR3 contains 11 residues. Germline V gene sequence: CDR1 SGHNT, CDR2 YYREEE (reference sequence). V lost 2 bases and J lost 5, with 2 bases in between. The CDR3 DNA is TGTGCCAGCAGCTTAGACAATGAGCAGTTCTTC. It specifies CASSLDNEQFF.

This clone was found once. The chain has TRBV5-4 and TRBJ1-2; 9 bases map to TRBD1. The CDR3 has 14 residues. In germline, CDR1 is SGHNT, CDR2 YYREEE (reference sequence). The junction had 6 bases not matched to a gene; V was cut back by 3 bases and J by 6 bases. The CDR3 region has the DNA TGTGCCAGCAGCTACTCCGGGACAGGGAATGGCTACACCTTC. This translates into CASSYSGTGNGYTF.

The chain links TRBV20-1 to TRBJ1-1; D is undetermined. Trimming cost V 6 bases and J 11 bases, with 13 bases left between them. The CDR3 runs to 10 residues. Looked up from germline, CDR1 is DFQATT and CDR2 is SNEGSKA (reference sequence). In DNA form, the CDR3 reads TGCAGTGCCACAACTTGGGTGGCTTTCTTT. As protein: CSATTWVAFF.

Note on this clone: The same CDR3 also results from other DNA sequences found in this sample. The rearrangement uses TRBV18 and TRBJ1-1; D might be TRBD1 (5 bases). Per the germline V gene, CDR1 is KGHSH and CDR2 is LQKENI. This CDR3 is 15 amino acids long. Trimming removed 2 bases from V and 0 bases from J, with 10 bases in between. The CDR3 sequence is CASSPVGGMNTEAFF. CDR3 DNA sequence: TGTGCCAGCTCACCAGTTGGGGGTATGAACACTGAAGCTTTCTTT.

V and J are TRBV5-5 and TRBJ2-2; D gene uncertain. Between the trimmed V and J ends, which lost 1 base and 6 bases, there was a span of 13 bases. Germline V lookup: CDR1 SGHKS, CDR2 YYEKEE (reference sequence). The CDR3 has 15 residues. The CDR3 is CASSLPATISGELFF. The CDR3 DNA is TGTGCCAGCAGCTTGCCAGCAACTATATCCGGGGAGCTGTTTTTT.

The rearrangement uses TRBV18 and TRBJ2-3, with unresolved D. The CDR3 runs 16 residues. The ends were cut back, 2 bases at V and 1 base at J, with 13 bases in the middle. The germline V gene has CDR1 KGHSH and CDR2 LQKENI. This chain's CDR3 is CASSPDILRGTDTQYF. For the CDR3, the DNA is TGTGCCAGCTCACCAGATATTCTAAGAGGCACAGATACGCAGTATTTT. Drawing the rest from reference TRBV18 and TRBJ2-3, the complete variable domain is NAGVMQNPRHLVRRRGQEARLRCSPMKGHSHVYWYRQLPEEGLKFMVYLQKENIIDESGMPKERFSAEFPKEGPSILRIQQVVRGDSAAYFCASSPDILRGTDTQYFGPGTRLTVL.